This T cell receptor beta chain was profiled in a study of T cells after yellow fever vaccination. Background on the study: Fractions with few cells were prepared using SMART-Seq v4 Ultra Low Input.

The study made its TCR cDNA through 5'RACE template switching. That step introduced a universal primer site along with UMIs. Via MiXCR, TCRdb re-called the 5' RACE reads, giving one row per CDR3 protein. The data hold approximately 110,000 distinct CDR3 sequences, with approximately 8.4% observed a single time. This clonotype was detected a few times. Its antigen remains unknown. Study-wide results and caveats: CD4 and CD8 compartments shared a small share of clonotypes. Reappearance after the booster was observed for most primary-vaccination clones (96% CD4, just over 85% CD8).

Germline V lookup: CDR1 SQVTM, CDR2 ANQGSEA. Trimming removed 5 bases from V and 0 bases from J, with 15 bases in between. This CDR3 is 15 amino acids long. The chain is built from TRBV29-1 and TRBJ2-3; unclear D gene. This clonotype originated in a man aged 30 to 45 who received the YFV17D yellow fever vaccine. Material: CD8+ T cells sorted from PBMCs, obtained 45 days after the yellow fever booster vaccination. The DNA for the CDR3 is TGCAGCGTTTTTAAGCGCGAACCTAGCACAGATACGCAGTATTTT. Translating it yields CSVFKREPSTDTQYF.